Below are 9 T cell receptor beta chains sequenced from a single sample in a study of STAT3 mutations in large granular lymphocyte leukemia. Study-wide points: Every T-cell large granular lymphocyte leukemia patient had at least one immunodominant TCR beta clonotype.

Assay: immunoSEQ multiplex PCR; the TCRdb copy retains only in-frame clones and omits some. The table lists about 15,000 clones, about nine tenths of them singletons. For these receptors, no antigen is known. The specimen sequenced was peripheral blood mononuclear cells. The receptors originated from a woman aged 45-60 years with T-cell large granular lymphocyte leukemia. Some clones in this sample may be carry-over from other donors' samples.

This chain links TRBV7-2 with TRBJ2-7; D unclear. Germline values: CDR1 SGHTA, CDR2 FQGNSA. Trimming stripped 4 bases from V and 5 bases from J, with 15 bases between. CDR3 length equals 14 residues. Written as DNA, the CDR3 is TGTGCCAGCAGCTCCACCCCGAGCGCGGACGAGCAGTACTTC. Its protein product is CASSSTPSADEQYF.

The V and J genes are TRBV30 and TRBJ1-1, with D unresolved. Germline CDR1 and CDR2: GTSNPN and SVGIG (reference sequence). V lost 7 bases, J lost 1 base, and 10 bases lay in between. This CDR3 has 12 residues. CDR3 sequence (DNA): TGTGCCTATAATCCGGGGAACACTGAAGCTTTCTTT. It translates to CAYNPGNTEAFF.

The chain links TRBV6-5 to TRBJ2-5, with 7 nucleotides matching TRBD2. V trimming: 6 bases; J trimming: 3 bases; junction bases outside the gene matches: 7. The CDR3 contains 14 residues. Germline V gives CDR1 MNHEY, CDR2 SVGAGI. The CDR3 DNA sequence: TGTGCCAGCAGCCTCGGGACTATGAAAGAGACCCAGTACTTC. Protein: CASSLGTMKETQYF.

This clone has just one count. J is TRBJ2-2 and V is TRBV7-9, with 9 bases fitting TRBD1. The CDR3 spans 18 residues. J was trimmed by 2 bases and V by 5 bases; bases with no gene match: 12. CDR1 and CDR2 from the germline V gene are SEHNR and FQNEAQ (reference sequence). The CDR3 coding sequence is TGTGCCAGCAGCCTCGGACAGGGGTTGGAGGGTAACACCGGGGAGCTGTTTTTT. Translated: CASSLGQGLEGNTGELFF.

The chain uses TRBV7-9 and TRBJ1-2; possibly TRBD1 for D (6 bases). CDR3 length: 16 residues. Per the germline V gene, CDR1 is SEHNR and CDR2 is FQNEAQ (reference sequence). V lost 4 bases and J lost 6, with 21 bases in between. CDR3 bases: TGTGCCAGCAGCTCACCTGACAGGACGGGTTCGGATGGCTACACCTTC. Amino acids: CASSSPDRTGSDGYTF.

This clone has a handful of counts. This rearrangement joins TRBV11-2 to TRBJ1-5, with D perhaps matching TRBD1 (5 bases). The CDR3 length is 13 residues. Germline V gives CDR1 SGHAT, CDR2 FQNNGV. The ends were cut back, 5 bases at V and 5 bases at J, with 10 bases in the middle. The CDR3 is CASSLGGDQPQHF. In DNA, the CDR3 is TGTGCCAGCAGCCTGGGAGGGGATCAGCCCCAGCATTTT.

V and J are TRBV19 and TRBJ1-2; D unresolved. Germline V lookup: CDR1 LNHDA, CDR2 SQIVND (reference sequence). The CDR3 has 13 amino acids. Between the trimmed V and J ends, which lost 2 bases and 4 bases, there was a span of 8 bases. This CDR3 reads CASSITESYGYTF. DNA of the CDR3: TGTGCCAGTAGTATAACCGAATCCTATGGCTACACCTTC.

The V and J genes are TRBV5-1 and TRBJ1-2; D not certain. V lost 4 bases to trimming and J lost 2 bases, with 12 bases between them. The CDR3 sequence is 14 residues long. Germline assignment: CDR1 SGHRS and CDR2 YFSETQ. The CDR3 DNA follows: TGCGCCAGCAGCCTATTAACAGCGAACTATGGCTACACCTTC. It specifies CASSLLTANYGYTF.

The V gene is TRBV18, the J gene TRBJ1-3; D may be TRBD1 (5 bases). The CDR3 extends over 16 amino acids. Trimming left V 2 bases short and J 2 bases short, with 13 bases between. Per the germline V gene, CDR1 is KGHSH and CDR2 is LQKENI. The CDR3 spells CASSPMLSGAGNTIYF. DNA for the CDR3: TGTGCCAGCTCACCAATGTTATCGGGGGCTGGAAACACCATATATTTT. Based on the CDR3 plus reference TRBV18 and TRBJ1-3, the full variable domain is NAGVMQNPRHLVRRRGQEARLRCSPMKGHSHVYWYRQLPEEGLKFMVYLQKENIIDESGMPKERFSAEFPKEGPSILRIQQVVRGDSAAYFCASSPMLSGAGNTIYFGEGSWLTVV.